The 6 T cell receptor beta chains reported below all come from one sample, sequenced in a study of OX40 agonist ivuxolimab in advanced cancers. TCRdb's table, derived via immunoSEQ multiplex PCR, lists solely in-frame clones and lacks some. The sample contains approximately 44,000 clones, approximately 80% of which appear only once. The source was CD4+ or CD8+ T cells sorted from blood, collected in a trial of the OX40 agonist ivuxolimab. The receptor source for this set is an adult with an advanced solid tumor such as melanoma, head and neck, liver or kidney cancer.

V gene TRBV28 combines with J gene TRBJ1-1; D is ambiguous. CDR1 is MDHEN, CDR2 SYDVKM, per germline. The CDR3 covers 12 residues. V was cut by 6 bases and J by 6 bases, with 11 bases left in between. The CDR3 nucleotides read TGTGCCAGCAGGGGAAATAGAGCTGAAGCTTTCTTT. Protein: CASRGNRAEAFF.

The J gene is TRBJ1-6, the V gene TRBV9; 7 bases line up with TRBD1. The junction had 10 bases not matched to a gene; V was cut back by 4 bases and J by 9 bases. In germline, CDR1 is SGDLS, CDR2 YYNGEE. The CDR3 is 15 residues long. The CDR3 sequence: CASSTRTGGGSPLHF. The CDR3 DNA is TGTGCCAGCAGCACACGGACAGGCGGGGGTTCACCCCTCCACTTT.

The chain couples TRBV11-2 to TRBJ2-7, with 7 bases that match TRBD1. V dropped 3 bases and J dropped 0; count of bases not matched to a gene: 5. The CDR3 runs 15 residues. Germline values: CDR1 SGHAT, CDR2 FQNNGV. The CDR3 nucleotides read TGTGCCAGCAGCTTCGGACAGGAGTTCTCCTACGAGCAGTACTTC. It codes for CASSFGQEFSYEQYF.

The chain uses TRBV5-5 and TRBJ1-5; 7 bases line up with TRBD1. With V trimmed by 0 bases and J by 4 bases, 13 bases remained unmatched. From germline, CDR1 is SGHKS and CDR2 YYEKEE (reference sequence). The CDR3 has 18 amino acids. CDR3 nucleotide sequence: TGTGCCAGCAGCTTGGTTGGGATCCAAACAGGGGTAAATCAGCCCCAGCATTTT. Amino acids: CASSLVGIQTGVNQPQHF.

V and J are TRBV28 and TRBJ2-7; 8 nucleotides match TRBD1. Germline CDR1 reads MDHEN; CDR2 reads SYDVKM. Trimming cost V 4 bases and J 2 bases; bases outside gene matches: 7. The CDR3 has 15 residues. Here the CDR3 DNA reads TGTGCCAGCAGTTCCTCCGGGACAGGACCCTACGAGCAGTACTTC. Translating it yields CASSSSGTGPYEQYF.

The rearrangement links TRBV7-8 to TRBJ1-1; tentative D call: TRBD1 (6 bases). Germline V CDR1 and CDR2: SGHVS, FQNEAQ. Deletions cut 1 base from V and 9 bases from J, with 12 bases between. This CDR3 is built from 13 residues. CDR3 sequence: CASSLGGDTKAFF. DNA of the CDR3: TGTGCCAGCAGCTTAGGCGGGGACACCAAAGCTTTCTTT.